The clone carrying this TCR beta chain was seen more than once but under ten times. Cells sorted as Tregs were CD4+, CD25+ and CD127-/low. TCRdb re-called the 5' RACE reads through MiXCR, storing one row per CDR3 protein. The profile covers about 9,000 distinct CDR3 sequences, with 30% to 40% appearing a single time and roughly 5.7% taken by the ten largest. Germline V gene sequence: CDR1 LGHNA, CDR2 YNFKEQ. V was clipped by 0 bases and J by 4 bases; unmatched bases: 11. CDR3 size: 17 residues. This receptor was obtained from a female donor with breast cancer. The sample taken for sequencing was Tregs sorted from blood. The chain links TRBV4-2 to TRBJ1-2; TRBD1 matches 7 bases. CDR3 in amino acids: CASSQDFSGRGGYGYTF. CDR3 nucleotides: TGTGCCAGCAGCCAAGATTTTTCGGGCAGGGGGGGCTATGGCTACACCTTC.